Sequencing of this T cell receptor beta chain was carried out in a study of shared clonotypes between healthy human individuals. Study as a whole: The donor pool was made up of a couple of women and a few men aged 18 to 49. Study-level results: Rarefaction showed that sequencing of sorted subsets was incomplete (despite large depth). Around 5.4% of naive CD4 clonotypes were common to several donors.

This CDR3 has 15 residues. Trimming removed 4 bases at V and 2 bases at J, with 16 bases between. The germline V gene encodes CDR1 SGHRS and CDR2 YFSETQ. Clones were read by immunoSEQ multiplex PCR, and TCRdb kept only the in-frame ones, dropping some. Among around 1,100,000 clones, approximately 75% were seen once, and the ten largest hold approximately 0.95%. Every contributor of samples was a Caucasian grown-up residing in Nashville, Tennessee. On this clone itself: Its antigen is still unknown.

Sample: memory CD4+ T cells from PBMCs. The sample's subset: CD45RA-negative fraction. This clonotype was obtained from a man aged 18 to 30 in good health. Some clones in this sample may be carry-over from other donors' samples. This chain connects TRBV5-1 to TRBJ2-7; weak D call: TRBD2 (6 bases). The CDR3 is CASSQISGSTYEQYF. The CDR3 DNA reads as TGCGCCAGCAGCCAGATTAGCGGTAGCACCTACGAGCAGTACTTC.